The following is a T cell receptor (beta chain) sequence with its context. The data belong to a study of CD8+CD57+ T cells in acquired aplastic anemia. Study-wide background: An average of approximately 3.2 ug of DNA was obtained from sorted CD4+ and CD8+ cells.

V gave up 0 bases and J gave up 2 bases, with 11 bases separating them. This CDR3 spans 15 amino acids. Germline V CDR1 and CDR2: DFQATT, SNEGSKA (reference sequence). Genomic DNA acted as the template from which TCR beta VDJ combination and CDR3 sequence profiling were carried out. Each CDR3 protein is one row after TCRdb ran MiXCR on the reads. The repertoire consists of roughly 500,000 distinct CDR3 sequences, with under 40% occurring once and the leading ten covering 0.7% to 1%. Patients chosen for sequencing had CD8+CD57+ cells that had expanded, as shown by flow cytometry. The receptor was isolated from a human donor with aplastic anemia. Sequencing was done on a sample of sorted CD4+, CD8+, or CD8+CD57+ T cells (not recorded which) from PBMCs. The rearrangement uses TRBV20-1 and TRBJ2-1; D assignment may be TRBD1 or TRBD2 (5 bases each). The CDR3 spells CSARDRQGPYNEQFF. CDR3 nucleotides: TGCAGTGCTAGAGATCGCCAGGGACCCTACAATGAGCAGTTCTTC.